Shown below are 30 T cell receptor beta chains from a single sample sequenced in a study of OX40 agonist ivuxolimab in advanced cancers. Profiling relied on immunoSEQ multiplex PCR, and the TCRdb table lists in-frame clones only, not all of them. The repertoire consists of over 80,000 clones, with less than 90% occurring once and the leading ten covering around 0.82%. The sample in question was CD4+ or CD8+ T cells sorted from blood, obtained in a trial of the OX40 agonist ivuxolimab. The receptors come from an adult with an advanced solid tumor such as melanoma, head and neck, liver or kidney cancer.

This clone was picked up one time. The chain employs TRBV5-1 and TRBJ2-6; 7 bases line up with TRBD1. This CDR3 contains 17 residues. Losses at the gene ends were 0 bases for V and 4 bases for J; bases not matched to a gene: 7. CDR1 and CDR2 from the germline V gene are SGHRS and YFSETQ. The CDR3 loop reads CASSLALQGTGANVLTF. As DNA, the CDR3 is TGCGCCAGCAGCTTGGCCCTACAGGGGACCGGGGCCAACGTCCTGACTTTC.

A few counts support this clone. V is TRBV30 and J is TRBJ1-5; D is unclear. Germline V lookup: CDR1 GTSNPN, CDR2 SVGIG (reference sequence). The germline V and J ends were trimmed by 0 bases and 4 bases, with 7 bases remaining between them. CDR3 length: 13 residues. CDR3 DNA sequence: TGTGCCTGGAGTGTGGAGGGAAATCAGCCCCAGCATTTT. It specifies CAWSVEGNQPQHF.

V usage is TRBV2 and J usage is TRBJ2-5; D call uncertain. Between the trimmed V and J ends, which lost 8 bases and 3 bases, there was a span of 13 bases. Germline V gives CDR1 SNHLY, CDR2 FYNNEI. The CDR3 covers 13 residues. The chain's CDR3 is CASATGTKETQYF. CDR3 nucleotides: TGTGCCAGCGCGACGGGTACAAAAGAGACCCAGTACTTC.

This clone has a single count. This chain uses TRBV7-2 with TRBJ2-1; TRBD2 agrees at 10 bases. Germline trimming cut 2 bases from V and 2 bases from J; bases unmatched to any gene: 0. CDR3 length: 15 residues. Per the germline V gene, CDR1 is SGHTA and CDR2 is FQGNSA. CDR3 nucleotides: TGTGCCAGCAGCTTAACTAGCGGGACCTACAATGAGCAGTTCTTC. This encodes CASSLTSGTYNEQFF.

This CDR3 reads CAIRGTGASYEQYF. The CDR3 DNA is TGTGCCATCAGGGGGACGGGGGCCTCCTACGAGCAGTACTTC. J is TRBJ2-7 and V is TRBV10-3; D may be TRBD1 or TRBD2 (6 bases each). This CDR3 contains 14 residues. V was shortened by 6 bases and J by 0 bases, with 12 bases between the two germline ends. Germline CDR1 is ENHRY and CDR2 is SYGVKD.

This chain links TRBV6-1 with TRBJ1-5; D possibly corresponds to TRBD1 (6 bases). The CDR3 runs to 15 residues. V lost 6 bases and J lost 2, with 14 bases in between. CDR1 is MNHNS and CDR2 is SASEGT in the germline V gene. In DNA form, the CDR3 reads TGTGCCAGCAGGGGGGCGGAGTTGGGCAATCAGCCCCAGCATTTT. Residues: CASRGAELGNQPQHF.

In this sample, this clone turned up once. The gene calls are TRBV7-3 and TRBJ2-7, with 7 bases fitting TRBD2. Germline V CDR1 and CDR2: SGHTA, FQGTGA. V lost 2 bases, J lost 5 bases, and 6 bases stayed unmatched. The CDR3 runs 14 residues. The DNA of the CDR3 is TGTGCCAGCAGCTTAGGTGGGAGGGCGGACGAGCAGTACTTC. Its translation is CASSLGGRADEQYF.

This sequence joins TRBV13 and TRBJ2-1; D might be TRBD2 (7 bases). This CDR3 has 16 amino acids. The V gene lost 1 base and the J gene lost 2 bases, with 12 bases spanning the gap. Germline CDR1 reads PRHDT; CDR2 reads FYEKMQ (reference sequence). Here the CDR3 reads CASSLAGDYTYNEQFF. The CDR3 DNA follows: TGTGCCAGCAGCTTAGCAGGGGACTATACCTACAATGAGCAGTTCTTC.

V usage is TRBV6-1 and J usage is TRBJ1-5, with unresolved D. The V and J ends lost 11 bases and 5 bases respectively, with 13 bases between them. The CDR3 contains 12 residues. Germline CDR1 is MNHNS and CDR2 is SASEGT. CDR3 coding DNA: TGTGCCTCTCGGATTGGAGATCAGCCCCAGCATTTT. Its protein product is CASRIGDQPQHF.

The V and J genes are TRBV6-1 and TRBJ2-3, with D perhaps TRBD2 (5 bases). Per the germline V gene, CDR1 is MNHNS and CDR2 is SASEGT. V shed 3 bases and J shed 7 bases, with 17 bases lying between them. This CDR3 contains 15 residues. The CDR3 region has the DNA TGTGCCAGCAGTGAGGCCAGGCTCTCGGGATATACGCAGTATTTT. This codes for CASSEARLSGYTQYF.

The J gene is TRBJ1-2, the V gene TRBV5-1, with TRBD1 as a possible D gene (5 bases). This CDR3 region has 16 residues. Germline assignment: CDR1 SGHRS and CDR2 YFSETQ. V was trimmed by 3 bases and J by 4 bases, leaving 19 bases between them. CDR3: CASSSMGGLGSYGYTF. CDR3 nucleotide sequence: TGCGCCAGCAGCTCCATGGGGGGACTGGGGAGCTATGGCTACACCTTC. Variable domain in full (rest from reference TRBV5-1 and TRBJ1-2): KAGVTQTPRYLIKTRGQQVTLSCSPISGHRSVSWYQQTPGQGLQFLFEYFSETQRNKGNFPGRFSGRQFSNSRSEMNVSTLELGDSALYLCASSSMGGLGSYGYTFGSGTRLTVV.

The genes are TRBV29-1 and TRBJ2-1; the D gene could be TRBD1 or TRBD2 (6 bases each). Trimming pared 4 bases from V and 5 bases from J, leaving 18 bases between. Per germline, CDR1 SQVTM and CDR2 ANQGSEA. The CDR3 contains 15 residues. CDR3 coding DNA: TGCAGCGTTGCCAGCTCCGGGGGCGTCCACAATGAGCAGTTCTTC. It specifies CSVASSGGVHNEQFF.

The chain recombines TRBV6-5 with TRBJ2-7; 7 nucleotides align to TRBD1. V was clipped by 5 bases and J by 4 bases; unmatched bases: 5. The germline gives CDR1 MNHEY, CDR2 SVGAGI. The CDR3 runs to 13 residues. CDR3 in DNA: TGTGCCAGCAGTCGAACGACAGGGTACGAGCAGTACGTC. It specifies CASSRTTGYEQYV.

Turning to this clone: Other DNA sequences in the sample encode the same CDR3. This chain connects TRBV6-1 to TRBJ2-1; weak D call: TRBD1 (5 bases). The germline gives CDR1 MNHNS, CDR2 SASEGT. This CDR3 has 15 residues. V lost 6 bases and J 4 bases, leaving 16 bases between the germline ends. CDR3 sequence: CASSKGDSTYNEQFF. The CDR3 DNA follows: TGTGCCAGCAGCAAGGGTGACAGTACGTACAATGAGCAGTTCTTC.

The chain combines TRBV5-1 with TRBJ2-7; TRBD2 matches 7 bases. The germline gives CDR1 SGHRS, CDR2 YFSETQ. The CDR3 sequence is 15 residues long. J was trimmed by 7 bases and V by 0 bases; bases with no gene match: 10. The CDR3 bases are TGCGCCAGCAGCTTGGGTAACGGCGGGAGTTGGGAGCAGTACTTC. Translating gives CASSLGNGGSWEQYF.

This sequence joins TRBV14 and TRBJ2-3; D unresolved. The CDR3 sequence is 14 residues long. Germline V gene data show CDR1 as SGHDN and CDR2 as FVKESK. Trimming shortened V by 3 bases and J by 2 bases, and 9 bases separated the two germline ends. The CDR3 DNA reads TGTGCCAGCAGCCACTACTTTTCCACAGATACGCAGTATTTT. Encoded protein: CASSHYFSTDTQYF.

The rearrangement links TRBV9 to TRBJ2-1; TRBD2 matches 10 bases. With V trimmed by 3 bases and J by 14 bases, 5 bases remained unmatched. From germline, CDR1 is SGDLS and CDR2 YYNGEE. The CDR3 has 12 amino acids. CDR3 protein: CASSALAGAKFF. In DNA, the CDR3 is TGTGCCAGCAGCGCGCTAGCGGGAGCTAAGTTCTTC.

The chain recombines TRBV10-3 with TRBJ1-5; D gene uncertain. The germline V and J ends were trimmed by 4 bases and 4 bases, with 14 bases remaining between them. Germline V gives CDR1 ENHRY, CDR2 SYGVKD. This CDR3 comprises 15 residues. The CDR3 loop is CAISVGEARNQPQHF. The CDR3 nucleotides read TGTGCCATCAGTGTCGGGGAGGCCAGAAATCAGCCCCAGCATTTT.

The chain uses TRBV6-1 and TRBJ2-2; 9 bases are a match to TRBD2. CDR3 length: 14 amino acids. The V segment lost 8 bases and the J segment 1 base; nucleotides outside the gene matches: 2. Germline lookup yields CDR1 MNHNS and CDR2 SASEGT. CDR3 sequence: CASHSGGNTGELFF. Written as DNA, the CDR3 is TGTGCCAGCCATAGCGGGGGGAACACCGGGGAGCTGTTTTTT.

The chain combines TRBV6-5 with TRBJ2-7; 9 bases match TRBD2. CDR1 is MNHEY, CDR2 SVGAGI, per germline. The CDR3 runs to 14 residues. J gave up 3 bases and V 8 bases, and 8 bases lay outside the gene matches. The chain's CDR3 is CASGAGGSNYEQYF. CDR3 nucleotide sequence: TGTGCCAGCGGGGCGGGGGGGAGTAACTACGAGCAGTACTTC.

This chain uses TRBV6-5 with TRBJ1-2; D possibly corresponds to TRBD1 (5 bases). The V and J ends lost 7 bases and 3 bases respectively, with 15 bases between them. This CDR3 spans 14 amino acids. CDR1 and CDR2 from the germline V gene are MNHEY and SVGAGI. CDR3 sequence: CASTGNRDYYGYTF. CDR3 nucleotides: TGTGCCAGCACCGGCAACCGGGACTACTATGGCTACACCTTC.

This chain links TRBV7-3 with TRBJ2-5, with D maybe TRBD1 (7 bases). Trimming stripped 5 bases from V and 2 bases from J, with 15 bases between. CDR1 and CDR2 from the germline V gene are SGHTA and FQGTGA. This CDR3 spans 15 amino acids. The CDR3 is CASSPQGGAQETQYF. The CDR3 DNA reads TGTGCCAGCAGCCCCCAGGGGGGCGCTCAAGAGACCCAGTACTTC.

The CDR3 coding sequence is TGTGCCAGTAGTATAGGGGGAAGCAATCAGCCCCAGCATTTT. This gives the protein CASSIGGSNQPQHF. The genes are TRBV19 and TRBJ1-5; D gene uncertain. Trimming removed 1 base at V and 1 base at J, with 5 bases between. Germline CDR1 and CDR2: LNHDA and SQIVND (reference sequence). The CDR3 covers 14 residues.

The chain joins TRBV11-1 to TRBJ1-6; D may be TRBD1 (5 bases). The CDR3 sequence is 14 residues long. Germline assignment: CDR1 SGHAT and CDR2 FQDESV (reference sequence). The ends were cut back, 3 bases at V and 7 bases at J, with 10 bases in the middle. The CDR3 DNA reads as TGTGCCAGCAGCTTGAGGGGTTGGAATTCACCCCTCCACTTT. The encoded protein is CASSLRGWNSPLHF.

The genes are TRBV10-3 and TRBJ2-1; 8 bases are a match to TRBD2. Germline CDR1 ENHRY, CDR2 SYGVKD. Losses at the gene ends were 6 bases for V and 8 bases for J; bases not matched to a gene: 18. The CDR3 sequence is 17 residues long. The CDR3 DNA is TGTGCCATCAGACGTTCCTACGGAGCGGGAGATGTGGATGAGCAGTTCTTC. This encodes CAIRRSYGAGDVDEQFF.

The chain joins TRBV18 to TRBJ2-7, with D possibly being TRBD1 or TRBD2 (5 bases each). Germline V gene data show CDR1 as KGHSH and CDR2 as LQKENI. The CDR3 runs 15 residues. Trimming stripped 2 bases from V and 7 bases from J, with 18 bases between. CDR3 residues: CASSPARDPHREQYF. The CDR3 DNA sequence: TGTGCCAGCTCACCAGCCAGGGACCCTCATAGGGAGCAGTACTTC. Drawing the rest from reference TRBV18 and TRBJ2-7, the complete variable domain is NAGVMQNPRHLVRRRGQEARLRCSPMKGHSHVYWYRQLPEEGLKFMVYLQKENIIDESGMPKERFSAEFPKEGPSILRIQQVVRGDSAAYFCASSPARDPHREQYFGPGTRLTVT.

A few counts support this clone. The chain recombines TRBV7-9 with TRBJ2-7, with D possibly TRBD2 on 6 matching bases. CDR3 length: 15 amino acids. The germline V and J ends were trimmed by 3 bases and 1 base, with 13 bases remaining between them. Germline loops: CDR1 SEHNR, CDR2 FQNEAQ (reference sequence). The CDR3 nucleotides are TGTGCCAGCAGCTTGGGGGAGGTTAATTCCTACGAGCAGTACTTC. As protein: CASSLGEVNSYEQYF.

The J gene is TRBJ2-3, the V gene TRBV18; D call uncertain. The CDR3 length is 14 residues. Germline loops: CDR1 KGHSH, CDR2 LQKENI. The ends were cut back, 0 bases at V and 3 bases at J, with 7 bases in the middle. CDR3 DNA: TGTGCCAGCTCACCACCAGCAGCGACAGATACGCAGTATTTT. It is translated as CASSPPAATDTQYF. Combining the CDR3 with reference TRBV18 and TRBJ2-3 gives the whole variable domain NAGVMQNPRHLVRRRGQEARLRCSPMKGHSHVYWYRQLPEEGLKFMVYLQKENIIDESGMPKERFSAEFPKEGPSILRIQQVVRGDSAAYFCASSPPAATDTQYFGPGTRLTVL.

At least ten counts were recorded for this clone. The chain is built from TRBV18 and TRBJ2-7, with 8 bases aligning to TRBD2. There are 12 residues in the CDR3. Trimming cost V 5 bases and J 6 bases; bases outside gene matches: 3. CDR1 KGHSH and CDR2 LQKENI come from the germline V gene. CDR3 in amino acids: CASSGAGGEQYV. DNA of the CDR3: TGTGCCAGCTCAGGTGCGGGGGGCGAGCAGTACGTC.

This chain connects TRBV28 to TRBJ2-1; 10 positions agree with TRBD2. V shed 4 bases, J shed 6 bases, and the junction held 9 bases outside the gene matches. This CDR3 has 16 amino acids. Germline lookup yields CDR1 MDHEN and CDR2 SYDVKM. The CDR3 DNA reads TGTGCCAGCAGTTCCTCTTCAGCGGGAGGGAGCAATGAGCAGTTCTTC. Translating gives CASSSSSAGGSNEQFF.